The 21 T cell receptor beta chains in this list originate from one sample, sequenced in a study of T cells in Graves' hyperthyroidism and ophthalmopathy. It was RNA transcripts that yielded the amplified TCR beta CDR3 regions. The HTBI set primed first-round TCR CDR3 RT-PCR. MiXCR was run by TCRdb on the multiplex PCR reads, yielding one entry per CDR3 protein. The profile shows 250,000 or so distinct CDR3 sequences, 13% to 15% of them singletons. Material for sequencing was blood. The source of these receptors is a woman in her 50s with Graves' hyperthyroidism that later progressed to Graves' ophthalmopathy.

This clonotype was seen many times. The chain carries TRBV3-1 and TRBJ1-5; the match to TRBD1 covers 11 bases. The ends lost 4 bases at V and 3 bases at J; junction bases unmatched: 2. The length of the CDR3 is 15 residues. Germline lookup yields CDR1 LGHDT and CDR2 YNNKEL (reference sequence). CDR3 sequence reads: CASSRTGGYNQPQHF. Written as DNA, the CDR3 is TGTGCCAGCAGCCGGACAGGGGGCTACAATCAGCCCCAGCATTTT.

This clonotype appeared many times. The chain carries TRBV10-3 and TRBJ2-7; D is unresolved. The CDR3 runs to 11 residues. The V end was cut by 7 bases, the J end by 3 bases, with 7 bases between. CDR1 is ENHRY and CDR2 is SYGVKD in the germline V gene. CDR3 sequence: CAINQNYEQYF. CDR3 nucleotide sequence: TGTGCCATCAATCAGAACTACGAGCAGTACTTC.

This clonotype was found many times. This chain connects TRBV7-3 to TRBJ2-3; D unresolved. The CDR3 consists of 14 residues. V lost 5 bases, J lost 1 base, and 10 bases lay in between. Germline lookup yields CDR1 SGHTA and CDR2 FQGTGA. The CDR3: CASSLFSGTDTQYF. CDR3 in DNA: TGTGCCAGCAGCCTCTTTTCGGGCACAGATACGCAGTATTTT. The full variable domain, its missing parts supplied by reference TRBV7-3 and TRBJ2-3, is GAGVSQTPSNKVTEKGKYVELRCDPISGHTALYWYRQSLGQGPEFLIYFQGTGAADDSGLPNDRFFAVRPEGSVSTLKIQRTERGDSAVYLCASSLFSGTDTQYFGPGTRLTVL.

This clonotype was seen ten or more times. V is TRBV5-1 and J is TRBJ1-4; 7 bases fit TRBD1. The CDR3 loop spans 16 amino acids. V gave up 1 base and J gave up 4 bases; unmatched junction bases: 7. Looked up from germline, CDR1 is SGHRS and CDR2 is YFSETQ. The DNA for the CDR3 is TGCGCCAGCAGCTTGACGAGAGCAGGGGGTAATGAAAAACTGTTTTTT. Amino acids: CASSLTRAGGNEKLFF.

In this sample, this clonotype turned up many times. The chain combines TRBV27 with TRBJ1-5; 9 nucleotides line up with TRBD1. The junction had 7 bases not matched to a gene; V was cut back by 6 bases and J by 4 bases. CDR3 length: 15 residues. Germline CDR1 MNHEY, CDR2 SMNVEV (reference sequence). In DNA form, the CDR3 reads TGTGCCAGCAGCCTTGACAGGGGGGAAAATCAGCCCCAGCATTTT. This encodes CASSLDRGENQPQHF.

This clonotype was counted many times. The chain uses TRBV20-1 and TRBJ2-1; D may match TRBD1 or TRBD2 (6 bases each). The germline V gene has CDR1 DFQATT and CDR2 SNEGSKA (reference sequence). CDR3 length: 16 amino acids. The V end was cut by 0 bases, the J end by 4 bases, with 16 bases between. CDR3 nucleotide sequence: TGCAGTGCTAGAGACTGGGGGGCTAGCCGATACAATGAGCAGTTCTTC. It yields the protein CSARDWGASRYNEQFF.

This clonotype appeared many times. The chain uses TRBV6-1 and TRBJ2-3; TRBD1 matches at 8 bases. Looked up from germline, CDR1 is MNHNS and CDR2 is SASEGT. The CDR3 is made up of 15 amino acids. V lost 6 bases and J lost 1; bases outside the gene matches: 6. The CDR3 protein is CASRTPGGRTDTQYF. CDR3 DNA: TGTGCCAGCAGAACTCCAGGGGGCCGCACAGATACGCAGTATTTT.

This clonotype was detected ten times or more. V usage is TRBV2 and J usage is TRBJ2-1, with 8 nucleotides matching TRBD2. The CDR3 runs to 15 residues. The V gene end was trimmed by 9 bases and the J gene end by 0 bases; junction bases not matched to a gene: 7. CDR1 and CDR2 (germline): SNHLY, FYNNEI. In DNA, the CDR3 is TGTGCCAGGGAAGCGGGGGATAGCTCCTACAATGAGCAGTTCTTC. Amino acids: CAREAGDSSYNEQFF.

J is TRBJ2-3 and V is TRBV7-3, with TRBD1 matching 7 bases. Germline CDR1 reads SGHTA; CDR2 reads FQGTGA. Unmatched junction bases numbered 11, after V lost 3 bases and J lost 2 bases. This CDR3 comprises 17 residues. The CDR3 loop is CASSLRQGRRPTDTQYF. CDR3 in DNA: TGTGCCAGCAGCTTGAGACAGGGCAGGAGGCCCACAGATACGCAGTATTTT.

This chain joins TRBV5-1 and TRBJ1-6; a weak D match, TRBD1 (5 bases). The germline V gene has CDR1 SGHRS and CDR2 YFSETQ. The CDR3 spans 17 residues. V was cut by 4 bases and J by 8 bases, with 22 bases left in between. The CDR3 sequence is CASSPAIPGTEDSPLHF. The CDR3 nucleotides are TGCGCCAGCAGCCCAGCGATCCCAGGGACCGAAGATTCACCCCTCCACTTT.

This clonotype has only one observation. The chain is built from TRBV12-3 or TRBV12-4 and TRBJ2-1, with D possibly TRBD1 on 5 matching bases. The CDR3 is 13 residues long. Trimming left V 7 bases short and J 7 bases short, with 14 bases between. CDR3 protein: CASTSRQGNEQFF. The CDR3 DNA sequence: TGTGCCAGCACCTCGAGGCAGGGTAATGAGCAGTTCTTC.

This clonotype occurred many times. This chain links TRBV3-1 with TRBJ1-3; D unclear. V was cut by 0 bases and J by 0 bases, with 9 bases left in between. The CDR3 length is 16 residues. CDR1 LGHDT and CDR2 YNNKEL come from the germline V gene (reference sequence). The CDR3 DNA sequence: TGTGCCAGCAGCCAAGATTATCGTCGCTCTGGAAACACCATATATTTT. Translating gives CASSQDYRRSGNTIYF.

This clonotype was picked up many times. V gene TRBV20-1 combines with J gene TRBJ2-3; D ambiguous. The V gene's germline CDR1 is DFQATT and CDR2 SNEGSKA (reference sequence). CDR3 length: 13 residues. V dropped 5 bases and J dropped 2 bases, with 11 bases sitting between them. The CDR3, as DNA: TGCAGTGCTGGCACTGGAGACACAGATACGCAGTATTTT. Translation: CSAGTGDTDTQYF.

This clonotype was counted at least ten times. V gene TRBV19 combines with J gene TRBJ2-1, with 14 bases aligning to TRBD2. This CDR3 contains 18 residues. With 1 base clipped from V and 7 bases from J, the junction kept 9 bases outside the gene matches. In germline, CDR1 is LNHDA, CDR2 SQIVND (reference sequence). Here the CDR3 reads CASSIGRGLAGVWNEQFF. CDR3 coding DNA: TGTGCCAGTAGTATAGGCAGGGGACTAGCGGGAGTTTGGAATGAGCAGTTCTTC.

This clonotype was picked up many times. The chain has TRBV7-3 and TRBJ1-2; 8 bases are a match to TRBD1. The germline V gene encodes CDR1 SGHTA and CDR2 FQGTGA. The CDR3 extends over 15 amino acids. The V gene end was trimmed by 5 bases and the J gene end by 5 bases; junction bases not matched to a gene: 10. The CDR3 DNA sequence: TGTGCCAGCAGCCCAGGGGGCGGGGGCGAGTATGGCTACACCTTC. This gives the protein CASSPGGGGEYGYTF. Drawing the rest from reference TRBV7-3 and TRBJ1-2, the complete variable domain is GAGVSQTPSNKVTEKGKYVELRCDPISGHTALYWYRQSLGQGPEFLIYFQGTGAADDSGLPNDRFFAVRPEGSVSTLKIQRTERGDSAVYLCASSPGGGGEYGYTFGSGTRLTVV.

This clonotype came up a few times. This rearrangement joins TRBV24-1 to TRBJ1-5, with no clear D. The CDR3 totals 12 residues. The V end lost 6 bases, the J end lost 7 bases, and 9 bases lay between the germline ends. Germline CDR1 KGHDR, CDR2 SFDVKD. The CDR3 reads CATSSSGQPQHF. DNA of the CDR3: TGTGCCACCAGTTCTAGTGGGCAGCCCCAGCATTTT.

This clonotype has at least ten counts. The chain couples TRBV18 to TRBJ1-2; D is unresolved. The CDR3 contains 17 residues. Trimming removed 3 bases from V and 8 bases from J, with 25 bases in between. CDR1 is KGHSH, CDR2 LQKENI, per germline. The CDR3 loop is CASSPERLGSHLRGYTF. CDR3 sequence (DNA): TGTGCCAGCTCACCCGAGCGACTGGGGTCCCATTTAAGGGGCTACACCTTC. Full variable domain (outside the CDR3, taken from reference TRBV18 and TRBJ1-2): NAGVMQNPRHLVRRRGQEARLRCSPMKGHSHVYWYRQLPEEGLKFMVYLQKENIIDESGMPKERFSAEFPKEGPSILRIQQVVRGDSAAYFCASSPERLGSHLRGYTFGSGTRLTVV.

CDR3 amino acids: CASSHRTSGTDTQYF. The CDR3 DNA reads as TGTGCCAGCAGCCATCGGACTAGCGGCACAGATACGCAGTATTTT. The chain links TRBV3-1 to TRBJ2-3; 9 nucleotides line up with TRBD2. J lost 1 base, V lost 3 bases, and 2 bases had no gene match. CDR3 size: 15 residues. Germline assignment: CDR1 LGHDT and CDR2 YNNKEL (reference sequence).

This clonotype was seen at least ten times. The rearrangement joins TRBV5-1 to TRBJ2-3, with 10 bases that match TRBD2. CDR3 size: 15 residues. V lost 6 bases, J lost 2 bases, and 6 bases stayed unmatched. Germline assignment: CDR1 SGHRS and CDR2 YFSETQ. DNA of the CDR3: TGCGCCAGCATCCCTAGCGGGAGTAACACAGATACGCAGTATTTT. Translation: CASIPSGSNTDTQYF.

In its sample, this clonotype was seen many times. The V and J genes are TRBV6-1 and TRBJ1-5, with 7 bases that match TRBD1. Germline trimming cut 8 bases from V and 0 bases from J; bases unmatched to any gene: 13. The CDR3 runs to 17 residues. Germline V lookup: CDR1 MNHNS, CDR2 SASEGT. In DNA, the CDR3 is TGTGCCAGCTCTTACCCTGGGGGACAGCATAGCAATCAGCCCCAGCATTTT. This translates into CASSYPGGQHSNQPQHF.

The chain's CDR3 is CASSVGGGFEKLFF. DNA of the CDR3: TGTGCCAGCAGCGTAGGCGGCGGCTTCGAAAAACTGTTTTTT. This chain links TRBV9 with TRBJ1-4; D is uncertain. Trimming shortened V by 0 bases and J by 8 bases, and 11 bases separated the two germline ends. The CDR3 extends over 14 amino acids. Germline assignment: CDR1 SGDLS and CDR2 YYNGEE. The entire variable domain, with the rest obtained from reference TRBV9 and TRBJ1-4, is as follows: DSGVTQTPKHLITATGQRVTLRCSPRSGDLSVYWYQQSLDQGLQFLIQYYNGEERAKGNILERFSAQQFPDLHSELNLSSLELGDSALYFCASSVGGGFEKLFFGSGTQLSVL.